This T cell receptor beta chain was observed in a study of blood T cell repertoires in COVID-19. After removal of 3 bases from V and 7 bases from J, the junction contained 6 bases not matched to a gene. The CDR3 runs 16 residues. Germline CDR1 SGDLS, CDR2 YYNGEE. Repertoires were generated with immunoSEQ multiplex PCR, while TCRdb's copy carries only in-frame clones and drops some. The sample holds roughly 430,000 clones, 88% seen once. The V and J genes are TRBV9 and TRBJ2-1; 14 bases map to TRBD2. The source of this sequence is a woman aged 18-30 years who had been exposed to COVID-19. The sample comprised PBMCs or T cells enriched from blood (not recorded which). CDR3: CASSETSGGAKNEQFF. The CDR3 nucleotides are TGTGCCAGCAGCGAGACTAGCGGGGGGGCTAAGAATGAGCAGTTCTTC.